A few counts support the clone carrying this T cell receptor (beta chain). Its antigen is still unknown. The data were obtained in a study of CD8 T cells in ankylosing spondylitis. Study-level points and caveats: About 8 highly homologous variants made up a TCR beta motif, and this motif appeared characteristic of ankylosing spondylitis blood. Disease-linked clones were reportedly significantly enriched in matched ankylosing spondylitis synovial fluid. Earlier literature documents some of the motif variants in reactive arthritis synovial fluid and blood.

Making use of molecular barcodes, quantitative 5'-RACE generated TCR beta libraries. TCRdb processed the 5' RACE reads anew with MiXCR; each CDR3 protein has one entry. The sample has approximately 220,000 distinct CDR3 sequences; more than 25% are singletons. CDR3 length equals 15 residues. The germline V gene has CDR1 LGHNA and CDR2 YSLEER. The ends were cut back, 1 base at V and 2 bases at J, with 11 bases in the middle. The chain joins TRBV4-3 to TRBJ2-5; D not certain. Sequencing was performed on blood, either unsorted or a sorted T cell fraction (not recorded which). This TCR was recovered from a male donor with ankylosing spondylitis or in good health (not recorded which). CDR3 protein: CASSQGPAVQETQYF. CDR3 nucleotides: TGCGCCAGCAGCCAAGGCCCGGCGGTACAAGAGACCCAGTACTTC.